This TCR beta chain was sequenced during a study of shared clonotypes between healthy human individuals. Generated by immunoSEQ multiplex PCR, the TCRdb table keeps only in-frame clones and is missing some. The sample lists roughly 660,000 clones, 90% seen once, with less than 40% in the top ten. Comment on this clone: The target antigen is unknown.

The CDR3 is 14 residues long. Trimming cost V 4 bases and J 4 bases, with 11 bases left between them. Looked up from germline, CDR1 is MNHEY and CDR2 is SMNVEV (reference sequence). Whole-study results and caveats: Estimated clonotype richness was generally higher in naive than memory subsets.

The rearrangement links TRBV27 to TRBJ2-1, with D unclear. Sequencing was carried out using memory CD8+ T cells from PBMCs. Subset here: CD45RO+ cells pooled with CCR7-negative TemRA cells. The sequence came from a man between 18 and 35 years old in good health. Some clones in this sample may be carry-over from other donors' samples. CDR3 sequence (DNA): TGTGCCAGCAGTTCAGTCCCCTCGTACAATGAGCAGTTCTTC. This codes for CASSSVPSYNEQFF.